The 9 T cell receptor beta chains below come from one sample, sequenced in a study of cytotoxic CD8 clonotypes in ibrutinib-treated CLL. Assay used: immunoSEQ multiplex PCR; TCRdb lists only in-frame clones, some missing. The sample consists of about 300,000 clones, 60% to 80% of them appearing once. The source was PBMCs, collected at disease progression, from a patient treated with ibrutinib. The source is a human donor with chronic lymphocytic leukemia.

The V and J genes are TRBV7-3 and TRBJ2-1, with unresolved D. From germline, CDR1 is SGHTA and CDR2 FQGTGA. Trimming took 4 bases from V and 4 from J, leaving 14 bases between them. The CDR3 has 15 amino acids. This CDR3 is CASSSSLAAYNEQFF. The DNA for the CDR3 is TGTGCCAGCAGCTCCTCCCTCGCTGCTTACAATGAGCAGTTCTTC.

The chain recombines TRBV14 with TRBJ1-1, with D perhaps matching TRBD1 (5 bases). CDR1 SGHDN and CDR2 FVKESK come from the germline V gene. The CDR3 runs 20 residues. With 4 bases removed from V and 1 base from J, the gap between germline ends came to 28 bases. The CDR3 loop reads CASSLRAQGSLRGENTEAFF. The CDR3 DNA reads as TGTGCCAGCAGCCTTCGGGCTCAGGGATCCCTTCGGGGTGAGAACACTGAAGCTTTCTTT.

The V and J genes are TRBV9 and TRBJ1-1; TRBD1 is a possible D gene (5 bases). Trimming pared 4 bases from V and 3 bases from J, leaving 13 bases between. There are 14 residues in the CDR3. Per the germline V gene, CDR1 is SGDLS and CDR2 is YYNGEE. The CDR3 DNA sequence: TGTGCCAGCAGCCCCAGGGCAGTTGACACTGAAGCTTTCTTT. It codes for CASSPRAVDTEAFF.

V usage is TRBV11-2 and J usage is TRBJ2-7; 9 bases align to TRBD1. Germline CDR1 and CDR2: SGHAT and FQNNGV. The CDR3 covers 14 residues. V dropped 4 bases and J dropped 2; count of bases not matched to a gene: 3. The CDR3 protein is CASSWTGVTYEQYF. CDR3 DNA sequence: TGTGCCAGCAGCTGGACAGGGGTGACCTACGAGCAGTACTTC. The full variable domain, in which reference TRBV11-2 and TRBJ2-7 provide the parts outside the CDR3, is EAGVAQSPRYKIIEKRQSVAFWCNPISGHATLYWYQQILGQGPKLLIQFQNNGVVDDSQLPKDRFSAERLKGVDSTLKIQPAKLEDSAVYLCASSWTGVTYEQYFGPGTRLTVT.

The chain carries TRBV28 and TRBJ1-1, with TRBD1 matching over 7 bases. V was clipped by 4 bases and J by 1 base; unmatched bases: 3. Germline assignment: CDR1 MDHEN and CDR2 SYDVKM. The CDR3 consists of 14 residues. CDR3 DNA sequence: TGTGCCAGCAGTTCGACAGGGTGGAACACTGAAGCTTTCTTT. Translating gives CASSSTGWNTEAFF.

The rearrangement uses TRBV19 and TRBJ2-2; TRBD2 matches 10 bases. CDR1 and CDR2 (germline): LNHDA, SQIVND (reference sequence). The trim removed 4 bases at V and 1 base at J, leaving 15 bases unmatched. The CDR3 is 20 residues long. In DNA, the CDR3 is TGTGCCAGTAGTAAAGCGAACGCCGGGGGGACTAGCGAGAACACCGGGGAGCTGTTTTTT. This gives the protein CASSKANAGGTSENTGELFF.

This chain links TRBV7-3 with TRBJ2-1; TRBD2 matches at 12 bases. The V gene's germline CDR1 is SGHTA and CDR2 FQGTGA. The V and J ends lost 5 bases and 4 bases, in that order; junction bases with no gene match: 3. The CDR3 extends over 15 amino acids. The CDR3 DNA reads TGTGCCAGCAGCCCCCTAGCGGGAGGGTACAATGAGCAGTTCTTC. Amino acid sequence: CASSPLAGGYNEQFF.

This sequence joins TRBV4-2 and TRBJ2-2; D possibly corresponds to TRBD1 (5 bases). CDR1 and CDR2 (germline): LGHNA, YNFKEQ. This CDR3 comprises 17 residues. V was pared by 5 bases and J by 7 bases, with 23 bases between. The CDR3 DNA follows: TGTGCCAGCAGCAAAGTCCGAGGCCAGGGATCGGTCGGGGAGCTGTTTTTT. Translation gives CASSKVRGQGSVGELFF.

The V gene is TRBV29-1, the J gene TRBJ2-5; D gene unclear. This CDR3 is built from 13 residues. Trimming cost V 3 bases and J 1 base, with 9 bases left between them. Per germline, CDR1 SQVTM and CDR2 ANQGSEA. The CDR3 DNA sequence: TGCAGCGTTGAGTGGCAGACCCAAGAGACCCAGTACTTC. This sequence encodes CSVEWQTQETQYF.